The TCR beta chain under discussion was sequenced for a study of T cells in localized non-small cell lung cancer. The CDR3 is 14 residues long. With 0 bases removed from V and 6 bases from J, the gap between germline ends came to 12 bases. Germline CDR1 SGHRS, CDR2 YFSETQ. The table came from immunoSEQ multiplex PCR; TCRdb's copy has only in-frame clones and leaves some out. The table shows roughly 33,000 clones, with 75% to 90% occurring only once. The gene calls are TRBV5-1 and TRBJ2-5; D is perhaps TRBD1 (6 bases). The source was peripheral blood, collected before any cancer treatment. This TCR came from a man aged 40 to 75 with stage I lung adenocarcinoma. The CDR3 nucleotides are TGCGCCAGCAGCTTGGTAGGGGGTCAACAGACCCAGTACTTC. Translating gives CASSLVGGQQTQYF.